This paragraph covers one TCR beta chain sequence. Its cognate antigen is unknown. The data were taken from a study of T cell responses to AZD1222 COVID-19 vaccine. General observations from the study: Only a handful of people who got AZD1222 tested seropositive at baseline. A reported finding is that nearly half of spike-specific TCRs target unmutated variant regions.

Second-dose recipients at about 4 or about 12 weeks were treated as one pooled group. The data were produced by immunoSEQ multiplex PCR, yet TCRdb's version contains in-frame clones alone and is incomplete. The repertoire includes 150,000 to 200,000 clones, more than 70% of them detected once, and roughly 26% sits in the top ten. The CDR3 loop spans 16 amino acids. V lost 2 bases and J lost 6, with 18 bases in between. Per germline, CDR1 MGHRA and CDR2 YSYEKL. This receptor was identified in an adult who received the AZD1222 COVID-19 vaccine. The chain has TRBV4-1 and TRBJ2-3, with no clear D. Sample: peripheral blood, taken 28 days after the second AZD1222 dose. In nucleotides, the CDR3 is TGCGCCAGCAGCCAACCCTTCCCGGCCTCATGGGATACGCAGTATTTT. It is translated as CASSQPFPASWDTQYF.